This T cell receptor beta chain was captured in a study of T cell changes during pregnancy in multiple sclerosis. Sequenced by immunoSEQ multiplex PCR; TCRdb stores in-frame clones only, minus some. Among approximately 23,000 clones listed, 80% to 90% were seen once. The V gene lost 4 bases and the J gene lost 1 base, with 17 bases spanning the gap. The CDR3 extends over 16 amino acids. Germline CDR1 and CDR2: SGHTS and YDEGEE. The sequencing used CD8+ T cells from peripheral blood mononuclear cells, collected in the first trimester of pregnancy. This sequence originates from a female donor with multiple sclerosis, enrolled in a pregnancy study. The gene calls are TRBV5-8 and TRBJ1-2, with a weak D call TRBD1 (6 bases). The CDR3: CASSPIDQGINYGYTF. CDR3 coding DNA: TGTGCCAGCAGCCCAATTGACCAGGGGATTAACTATGGCTACACCTTC.